The clone carrying this T cell receptor beta chain was counted at least ten times. Its antigen is not known. These data come from a study of T cells in Graves' hyperthyroidism and ophthalmopathy. Study-level findings and limits: Blood also held most thyroid clonotypes expanded beyond 0.001. The model forecast ophthalmopathy, anticipating it by a median about six months before onset.

RNA transcripts served as the template for amplifying TCR beta CDR3 regions. The TCR CDR3 was amplified in a first-round RT-PCR using the HTBI primer set. TCRdb re-called the multiplex PCR reads with MiXCR, one entry per CDR3 protein. The table records 310,000 or so distinct CDR3 sequences, about 17% of them present only once. Uncontrolled infection, other autoimmune disease, pregnancy or lactation disqualified patients from enrolment. PBMCs came from about 10 ml fresh peripheral blood. The CDR3 consists of 14 residues. Germline V gene data show CDR1 as MNHEY and CDR2 as SVGEGT. V lost 2 bases to trimming and J lost 4 bases, with 11 bases between them.

Specimen: blood. The rearrangement links TRBV6-2 or TRBV6-3 to TRBJ1-2; no clear D gene. This TCR came from an older woman with Graves' ophthalmopathy. In DNA form, the CDR3 reads TGTGCCAGCAGTTACCCAAGCCCTGGCTATGGCTACACCTTC. This gives the protein CASSYPSPGYGYTF.